These 5 T cell receptor beta chains share one sample of origin, sequenced in a study of OX40 agonist ivuxolimab in advanced cancers. The data were produced by immunoSEQ multiplex PCR, yet TCRdb's version contains in-frame clones alone and is incomplete. The sample records approximately 82,000 clones, roughly 89% being singletons. Sample: CD4+ or CD8+ T cells sorted from blood, taken in a trial of the OX40 agonist ivuxolimab. These receptors were collected from an adult with an advanced solid tumor such as melanoma, head and neck, liver or kidney cancer.

Only one count was recorded for this clone. V usage is TRBV2 and J usage is TRBJ2-3; D not resolved. Trimming removed 1 base from V and 5 bases from J, with 13 bases in between. CDR1 SNHLY and CDR2 FYNNEI come from the germline V gene. CDR3 length: 15 amino acids. CDR3 loop: CASSEGTVLGDTQYF. CDR3 DNA sequence: TGTGCCAGCAGTGAAGGGACGGTGCTAGGAGATACGCAGTATTTT.

J is TRBJ2-7 and V is TRBV4-1; TRBD2 agrees at 13 bases. The length of the CDR3 is 17 residues. The J segment lost 3 bases and the V segment lost 4 bases, leaving 9 bases of the junction unmatched. The germline V gene has CDR1 MGHRA and CDR2 YSYEKL. The DNA for the CDR3 is TGCGCCAGCAGCCCCCAAACAGGGACTAGCGGGAACTACGAGCAGTACTTC. Its translation: CASSPQTGTSGNYEQYF.

The J gene is TRBJ1-6, the V gene TRBV30; 7 bases are shared with TRBD1. The trim removed 4 bases at V and 5 bases at J, leaving 2 bases unmatched. CDR3 length equals 13 residues. The V gene's germline CDR1 is GTSNPN and CDR2 SVGIG (reference sequence). The CDR3 sequence: CAWNRGNNSPLHF. The CDR3 DNA sequence: TGTGCCTGGAACAGGGGCAATAATTCACCCCTCCACTTT.

The genes are TRBV11-2 and TRBJ2-7, with 8 nucleotides matching TRBD2. With V trimmed by 5 bases and J by 5 bases, 8 bases remained unmatched. The CDR3 spans 14 residues. The germline V gene encodes CDR1 SGHAT and CDR2 FQNNGV. Here the CDR3 DNA reads TGTGCCAGCAGCCCTACAACGGGAGGGGACGAGCAGTACTTC. Translated, it gives CASSPTTGGDEQYF.

The V gene is TRBV5-1, the J gene TRBJ2-1, with 8 positions matching TRBD2. The CDR3 runs 13 residues. With V trimmed by 2 bases and J by 10 bases, 5 bases remained unmatched. The germline V gene has CDR1 SGHRS and CDR2 YFSETQ. CDR3 in DNA: TGCGCCAGCAGCTTCGGCGGGGGGTACGAGCAGTTCTTC. This translates into CASSFGGGYEQFF.